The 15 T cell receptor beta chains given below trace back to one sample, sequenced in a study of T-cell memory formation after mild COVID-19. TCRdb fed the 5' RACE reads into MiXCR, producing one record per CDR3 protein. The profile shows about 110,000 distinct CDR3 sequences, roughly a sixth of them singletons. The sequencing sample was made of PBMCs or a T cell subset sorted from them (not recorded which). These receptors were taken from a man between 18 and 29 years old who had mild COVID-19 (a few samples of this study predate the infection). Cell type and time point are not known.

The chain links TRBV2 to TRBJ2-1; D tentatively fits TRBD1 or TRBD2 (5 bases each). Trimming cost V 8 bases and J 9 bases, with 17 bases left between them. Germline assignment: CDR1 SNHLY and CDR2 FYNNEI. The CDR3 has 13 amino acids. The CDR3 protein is CASSTGPGSEQFF. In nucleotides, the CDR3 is TGTGCCAGCTCTACGGGGCCCGGAAGTGAGCAGTTCTTC.

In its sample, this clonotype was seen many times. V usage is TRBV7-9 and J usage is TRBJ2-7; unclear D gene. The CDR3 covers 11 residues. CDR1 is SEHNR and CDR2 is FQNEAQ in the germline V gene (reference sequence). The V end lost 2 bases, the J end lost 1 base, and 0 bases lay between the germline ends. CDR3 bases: TGTGCCAGCAGCTTATCCTACGAGCAGTACTTC. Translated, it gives CASSLSYEQYF.

The CDR3, as DNA: TGTGCCAGCAGCTGGACCCTGTTCATGAACACTGAAGCTTTCTTT. Translation: CASSWTLFMNTEAFF. V is TRBV7-2 and J is TRBJ1-1, with D hard to call. The CDR3 spans 15 residues. Germline values: CDR1 SGHTA, CDR2 FQGNSA. V lost 4 bases and J 0 bases, leaving 12 bases between the germline ends.

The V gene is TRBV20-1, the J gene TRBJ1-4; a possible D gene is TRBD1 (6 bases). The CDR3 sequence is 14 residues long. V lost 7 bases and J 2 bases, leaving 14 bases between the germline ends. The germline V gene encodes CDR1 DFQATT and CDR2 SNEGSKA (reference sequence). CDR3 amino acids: CSGGAKFTNEKLFF. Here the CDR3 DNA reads TGCAGTGGGGGGGCGAAATTCACTAATGAAAAACTGTTTTTT.

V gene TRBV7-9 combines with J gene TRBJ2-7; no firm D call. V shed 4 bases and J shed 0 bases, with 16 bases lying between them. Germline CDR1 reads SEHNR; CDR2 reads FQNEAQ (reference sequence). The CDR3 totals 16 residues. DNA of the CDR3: TGTGCCAGCAGCTCATCGCCAGCAGGAAGCTCCTACGAGCAGTACTTC. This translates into CASSSSPAGSSYEQYF.

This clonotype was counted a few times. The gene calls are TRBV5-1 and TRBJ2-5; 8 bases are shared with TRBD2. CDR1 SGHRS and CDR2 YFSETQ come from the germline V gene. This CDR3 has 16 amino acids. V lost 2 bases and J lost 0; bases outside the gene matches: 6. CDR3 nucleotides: TGCGCCAGCAGCTTAGGAGCGGGGGACGACCAAGAGACCCAGTACTTC. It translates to CASSLGAGDDQETQYF.

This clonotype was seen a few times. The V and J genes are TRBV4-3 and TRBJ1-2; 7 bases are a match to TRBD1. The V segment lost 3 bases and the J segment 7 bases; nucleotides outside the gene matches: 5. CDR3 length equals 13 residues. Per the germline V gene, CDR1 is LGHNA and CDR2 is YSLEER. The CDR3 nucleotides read TGCGCCAGCAGCCAGCGCAGGGGGGCTGGCTACACCTTC. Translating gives CASSQRRGAGYTF.

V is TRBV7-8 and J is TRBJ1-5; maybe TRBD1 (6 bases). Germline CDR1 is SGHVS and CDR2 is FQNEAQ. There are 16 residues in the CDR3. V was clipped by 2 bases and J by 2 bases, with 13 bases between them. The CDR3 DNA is TGTGCCAGCAGCTTATTGTCATCAGGGGGCAATCAGCCCCAGCATTTT. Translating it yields CASSLLSSGGNQPQHF. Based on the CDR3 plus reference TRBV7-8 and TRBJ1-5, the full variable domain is GAGVSQSPRYKVAKRGQDVALRCDPISGHVSLFWYQQALGQGPEFLTYFQNEAQLDKSGLPSDRFFAERPEGSVSTLKIQRTQQEDSAVYLCASSLLSSGGNQPQHFGDGTRLSIL.

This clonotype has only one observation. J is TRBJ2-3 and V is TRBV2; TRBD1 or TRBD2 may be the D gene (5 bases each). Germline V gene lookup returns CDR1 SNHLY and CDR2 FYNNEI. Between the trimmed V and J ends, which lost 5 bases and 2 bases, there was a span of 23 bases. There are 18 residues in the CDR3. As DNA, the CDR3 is TGTGCCAGCAGTCCATTTGGAGGCAGGGCCGCCGCCACAGATACGCAGTATTTT. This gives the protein CASSPFGGRAAATDTQYF.

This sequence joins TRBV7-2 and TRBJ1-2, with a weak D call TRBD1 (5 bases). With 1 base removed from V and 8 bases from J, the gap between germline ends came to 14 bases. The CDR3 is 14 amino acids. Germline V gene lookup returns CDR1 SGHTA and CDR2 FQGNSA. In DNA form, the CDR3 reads TGTGCCAGCAGCTTAGTGGGGCAGGGTGACGGCTACACCTTC. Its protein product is CASSLVGQGDGYTF.

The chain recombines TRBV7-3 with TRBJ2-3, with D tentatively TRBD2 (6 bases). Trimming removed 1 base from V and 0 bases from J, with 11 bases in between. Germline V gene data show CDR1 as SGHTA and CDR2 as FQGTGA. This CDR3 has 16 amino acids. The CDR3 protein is CASSLRGRGSTDTQYF. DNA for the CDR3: TGTGCCAGCAGCTTAAGAGGGCGGGGAAGCACAGATACGCAGTATTTT.

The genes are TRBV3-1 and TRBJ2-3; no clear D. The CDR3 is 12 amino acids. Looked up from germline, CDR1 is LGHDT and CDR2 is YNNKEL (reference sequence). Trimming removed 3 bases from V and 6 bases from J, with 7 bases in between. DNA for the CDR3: TGTGCCAGCAGCCAGTTTGATGATACGCAGTATTTT. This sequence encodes CASSQFDDTQYF.

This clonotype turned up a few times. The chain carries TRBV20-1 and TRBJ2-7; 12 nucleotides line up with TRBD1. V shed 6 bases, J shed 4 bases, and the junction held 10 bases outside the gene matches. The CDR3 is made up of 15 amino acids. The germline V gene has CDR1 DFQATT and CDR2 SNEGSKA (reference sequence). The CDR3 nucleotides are TGCAGTGCCACCGGGACAGGGGGCTCTGGGTACGAGCAGTACTTC. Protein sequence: CSATGTGGSGYEQYF.

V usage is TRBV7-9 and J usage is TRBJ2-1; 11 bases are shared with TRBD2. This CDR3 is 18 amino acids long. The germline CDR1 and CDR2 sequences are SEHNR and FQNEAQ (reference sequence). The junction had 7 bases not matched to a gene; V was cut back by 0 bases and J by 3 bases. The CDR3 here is CASSLASSLAGVYNEQFF. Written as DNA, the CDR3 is TGTGCCAGCAGCTTAGCCTCCTCACTAGCGGGGGTCTACAATGAGCAGTTCTTC.

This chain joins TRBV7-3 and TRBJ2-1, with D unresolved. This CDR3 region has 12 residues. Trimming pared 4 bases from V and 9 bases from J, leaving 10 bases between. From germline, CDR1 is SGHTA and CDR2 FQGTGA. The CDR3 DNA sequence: TGTGCCAGCAGCTCGCCCCCATCTGAGCAGTTCTTC. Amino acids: CASSSPPSEQFF.